The clone carrying this TCR beta chain was picked up a small number of times. Stated time point: persistent/refractory GD, antithyroid drugs over 5 years with positive TRAb. The TCR library was made from RNA that had been extracted from PBMCs in TRIzol. For TCR beta, libraries came from iRepertoire HTBI primers and Arm-PCR of CDR3 regions. MiXCR, run by TCRdb on the multiplex PCR reads, gives a single entry per CDR3 protein. The sample records around 400,000 distinct CDR3 sequences, approximately 22% being singletons. The sample comes from a study of regulatory T cells in long-lasting Graves disease. Germline loops: CDR1 SNHLY, CDR2 FYNNEI. V lost 6 bases and J lost 2, with 11 bases in between. The CDR3 length is 14 residues.

V usage is TRBV2 and J usage is TRBJ1-3; D is unclear. Material: peripheral blood mononuclear cells (PBMCs), obtained when the disease was refractory, from a patient treated with antithyroid drugs. This TCR derives from a female donor with Graves disease. The DNA of the CDR3 is TGTGCCAGCAGGGCTTCGGCCGCTGGAAACACCATATATTTT. It is translated as CASRASAAGNTIYF.